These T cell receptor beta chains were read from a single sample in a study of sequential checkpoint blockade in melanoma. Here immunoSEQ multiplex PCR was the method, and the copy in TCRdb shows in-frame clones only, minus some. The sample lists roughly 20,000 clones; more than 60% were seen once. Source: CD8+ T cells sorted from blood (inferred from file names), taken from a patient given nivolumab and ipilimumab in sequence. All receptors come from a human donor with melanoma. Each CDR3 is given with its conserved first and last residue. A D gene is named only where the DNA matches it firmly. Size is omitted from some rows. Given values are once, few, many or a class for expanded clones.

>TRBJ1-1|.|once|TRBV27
CASSLQVTDTEAFF
TGTGCCAGCAGTCTTCAGGTGACGGACACTGAAGCTTTCTTT
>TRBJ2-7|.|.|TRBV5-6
CASSLRTAYEQYF
TGTGCCAGCAGCTTGAGGACAGCCTACGAGCAGTACTTC
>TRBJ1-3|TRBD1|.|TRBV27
CASTSRQGGGNTIYF
TGTGCCAGCACCTCAAGACAGGGCGGTGGAAACACCATATATTTT
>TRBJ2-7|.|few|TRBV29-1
CSVQGGHEQYF
TGCAGCGTTCAAGGAGGGCACGAGCAGTACTTC
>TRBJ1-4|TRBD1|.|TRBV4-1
CASSLGQGLNEKLFF
TGCGCCAGCAGCCTAGGACAGGGGTTAAACGAAAAACTGTTTTTT
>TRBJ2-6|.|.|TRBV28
CASSPGLSGANVLTF
TGTGCCAGCAGCCCTGGGCTCTCTGGGGCCAACGTCCTGACTTTC
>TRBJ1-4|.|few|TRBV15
CATSGGGATNEKLFF
TGTGCCACCAGCGGGGGAGGGGCAACTAATGAAAAACTGTTTTTT
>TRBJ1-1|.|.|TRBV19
CASSPRQDGNTEAFF
TGTGCCAGTAGCCCACGACAGGATGGGAACACTGAAGCTTTCTTT
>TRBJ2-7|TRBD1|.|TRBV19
CASSIGDRFYEQYF
TGTGCCAGTAGTATCGGGGACAGGTTCTACGAGCAGTACTTC
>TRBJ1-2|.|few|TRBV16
CASSQLSRDGYTF
TGTGCCAGCAGCCAATTAAGCCGGGATGGCTACACCTTC
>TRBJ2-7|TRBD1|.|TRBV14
CASSQTLASGTGTWEQYF
TGTGCCAGCAGCCAGACCCTCGCCTCCGGGACAGGGACTTGGGAGCAGTACTTC
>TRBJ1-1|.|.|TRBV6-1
CASSEGRTEAFF
TGTGCCAGCAGTGAAGGGCGGACTGAAGCTTTCTTT
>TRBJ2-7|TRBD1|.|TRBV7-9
CASSLAQGQTYEQYF
TGTGCCAGCAGCTTAGCGCAGGGACAGACCTACGAGCAGTACTTC
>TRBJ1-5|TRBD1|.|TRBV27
CASSPWTGGDQPQHF
TGTGCCAGCAGTCCGTGGACAGGGGGCGATCAGCCCCAGCATTTT
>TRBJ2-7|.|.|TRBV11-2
CASSSGPFSYEQYF
TGTGCCAGCAGCTCAGGGCCCTTCTCCTACGAGCAGTACTTC
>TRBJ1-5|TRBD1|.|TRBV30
CAWRAGTGGSQPQHF
TGTGCCTGGAGGGCCGGGACAGGGGGATCTCAGCCCCAGCATTTT
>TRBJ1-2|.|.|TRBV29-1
CSVRYSYGYTF
TGCAGCGTCCGGTACAGCTATGGCTACACCTTC
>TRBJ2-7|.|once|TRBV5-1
CASSGGAGTGYEQYF
TGCGCCAGCAGCGGGGGGGCAGGGACGGGATACGAGCAGTACTTC
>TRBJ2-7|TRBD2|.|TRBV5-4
CASSFEGWGGNEQYF
TGTGCCAGCAGCTTCGAAGGTTGGGGGGGTAACGAGCAGTACTTC
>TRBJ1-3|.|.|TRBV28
CASSLRGPGNTIYF
TGTGCCAGCAGTTTAAGAGGGCCCGGAAACACCATATATTTT
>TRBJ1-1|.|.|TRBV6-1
CASSAAWEEYGNTEAFF
TGTGCCAGCAGTGCGGCCTGGGAGGAGTACGGGAACACTGAAGCTTTCTTT
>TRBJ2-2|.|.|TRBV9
CASSVVPAGEAGELFF
TGTGCCAGCAGCGTAGTCCCTGCCGGCGAGGCCGGGGAGCTGTTTTTT
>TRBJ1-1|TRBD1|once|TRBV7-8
CASSLPGGTGVFGAFF
TGTGCCAGCAGCCTCCCAGGCGGGACAGGGGTTTTCGGAGCTTTCTTT
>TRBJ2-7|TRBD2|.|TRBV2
CASAREGFDEQYF
TGTGCCAGTGCGCGGGAGGGATTCGACGAGCAGTACTTC
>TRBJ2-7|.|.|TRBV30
CAWSVRGSRRNEQYF
TGTGCCTGGAGTGTAAGAGGCAGCCGTAGAAACGAGCAGTACTTC
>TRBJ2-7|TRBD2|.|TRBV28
CASRHRDYSYEQYF
TGTGCCAGCAGGCACCGGGACTACTCCTACGAGCAGTACTTC
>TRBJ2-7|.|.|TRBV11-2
CASSPGQTQSYEQYF
TGTGCCAGCAGCCCCGGACAGACCCAATCCTACGAGCAGTACTTC
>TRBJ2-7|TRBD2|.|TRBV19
CASSPGTSGSYEQYF
TGTGCCAGTAGTCCCGGGACTAGCGGGAGCTACGAGCAGTACTTC
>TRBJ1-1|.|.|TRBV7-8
CASSFKRGLNTEAFF
TGTGCCAGCAGCTTTAAACGCGGCTTGAACACTGAAGCTTTCTTT
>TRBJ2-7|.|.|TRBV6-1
CASSEWADYEQYF
TGTGCCAGCAGTGAATGGGCAGACTACGAGCAGTACTTC
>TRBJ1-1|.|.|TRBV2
CASSERQRLSEAFF
TGTGCCAGCAGTGAAAGGCAGCGCCTCAGTGAAGCTTTCTTT
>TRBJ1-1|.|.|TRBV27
CASSLSPGAGTEAFF
TGTGCCAGCAGTTTGAGTCCAGGGGCTGGCACTGAAGCTTTCTTT
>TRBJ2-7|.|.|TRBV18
CASYQGDTPYEQYF
TGTGCCAGCTACCAAGGTGACACACCCTACGAGCAGTACTTC
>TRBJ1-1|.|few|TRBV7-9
CASSFLSTEAFF
TGTGCCAGCAGCTTTTTATCCACTGAAGCTTTCTTT
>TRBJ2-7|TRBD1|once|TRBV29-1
CSVVAGGSYEQYF
TGCAGCGTTGTAGCAGGGGGCTCCTACGAGCAGTACTTC
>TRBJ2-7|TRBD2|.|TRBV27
CASSFASGYEQYF
TGTGCCAGCAGTTTCGCTAGCGGCTACGAGCAGTACTTC
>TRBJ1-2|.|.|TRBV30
CAYLSRDHYGYTF
TGTGCCTACCTATCCAGGGATCACTATGGCTACACCTTC
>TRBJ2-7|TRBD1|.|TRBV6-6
CASSSGQGLDEQYF
TGTGCCAGCAGTTCGGGACAGGGTTTAGACGAGCAGTACTTC
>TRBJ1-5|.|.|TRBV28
CASSPDSAIDRPQHF
TGTGCCAGCAGTCCCGACAGCGCCATTGACCGGCCCCAGCATTTT
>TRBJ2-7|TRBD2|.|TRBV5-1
CASSFSSGASSYEQYF
TGCGCCAGCAGCTTCTCTAGCGGGGCGAGCTCCTACGAGCAGTACTTC
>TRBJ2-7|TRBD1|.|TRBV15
CATSREQGASYEQYF
TGTGCCACCAGCAGAGAGCAGGGGGCCTCCTACGAGCAGTACTTC
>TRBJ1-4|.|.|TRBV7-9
CASGVPANEKLFF
TGTGCCAGTGGAGTTCCGGCCAATGAAAAACTGTTTTTT
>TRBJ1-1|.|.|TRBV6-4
CASSEAGTTEAFF
TGTGCCAGCAGTGAGGCCGGGACAACTGAAGCTTTCTTT